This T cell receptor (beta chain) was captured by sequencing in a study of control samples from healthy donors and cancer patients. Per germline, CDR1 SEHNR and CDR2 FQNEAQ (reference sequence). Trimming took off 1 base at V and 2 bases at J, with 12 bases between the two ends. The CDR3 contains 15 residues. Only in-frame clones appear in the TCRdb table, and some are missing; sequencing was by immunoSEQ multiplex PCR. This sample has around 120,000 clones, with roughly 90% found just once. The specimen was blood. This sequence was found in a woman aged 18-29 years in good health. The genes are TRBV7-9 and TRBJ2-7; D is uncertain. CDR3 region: CASSLVSSSPYEQYF. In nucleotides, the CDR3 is TGTGCCAGCAGCTTAGTTTCCAGCTCCCCCTACGAGCAGTACTTC.